The present entry profiles one T cell receptor beta chain with its context. The antigen is unknown. Germline CDR1 LGHNA, CDR2 YNFKEQ. Trimming took off 1 base at V and 3 bases at J, with 10 bases between the two ends. The CDR3 spans 14 residues. Nominally healthy donors provided the samples, though records likely missed some immune exposures. Amplification used 60 Vbeta primers and 13 Jbeta primers. Assay: immunoSEQ multiplex PCR; the TCRdb copy retains only in-frame clones and omits some. The data show some 150,000 clones, about four fifths seen once. The data were taken from a study of cytomegalovirus exposure and HLA in healthy donors. Study details: From donors who were HLA-typed, an early data release held 65 million to 85 million unique TCRs.

Study results and caveats: For most subjects, TCR beta sequences were reported to predict HLA-A and HLA-B alleles with accuracy. Among donors in an Asian-associated ancestry cluster, a later analysis reportedly found fewer N-insertions than the approximately 700-donor mean.

The sequence derives from a man aged 25 to 40 in good health and CMV-seropositive. This chain joins TRBV4-2 and TRBJ2-7; D is perhaps TRBD1 (5 bases). Sequenced sample: PBMCs. The CDR3 loop reads CASSQATGRYEQYF. The CDR3 coding sequence is TGTGCCAGCAGCCAAGCAACAGGACGCTACGAGCAGTACTTC.